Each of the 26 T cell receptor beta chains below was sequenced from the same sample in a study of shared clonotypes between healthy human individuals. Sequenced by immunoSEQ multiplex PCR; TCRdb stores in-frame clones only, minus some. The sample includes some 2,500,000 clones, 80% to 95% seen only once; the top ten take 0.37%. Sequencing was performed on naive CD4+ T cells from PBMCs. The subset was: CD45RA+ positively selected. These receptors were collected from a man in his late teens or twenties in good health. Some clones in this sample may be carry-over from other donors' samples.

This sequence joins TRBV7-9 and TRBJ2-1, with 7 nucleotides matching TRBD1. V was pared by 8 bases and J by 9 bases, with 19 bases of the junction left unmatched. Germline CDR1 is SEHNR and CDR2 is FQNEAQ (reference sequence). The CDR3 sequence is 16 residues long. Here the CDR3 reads CASVPPGTVTSSEQFF. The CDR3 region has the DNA TGTGCCAGCGTACCACCCGGGACAGTGACCTCCTCTGAGCAGTTCTTC.

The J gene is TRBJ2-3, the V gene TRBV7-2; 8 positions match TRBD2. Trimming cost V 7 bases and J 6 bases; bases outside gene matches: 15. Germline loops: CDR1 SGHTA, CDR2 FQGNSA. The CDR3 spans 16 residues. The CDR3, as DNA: TGTGCCAGCACCCCAAGAGCGGGAGACGGAGCGGATACGCAGTATTTT. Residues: CASTPRAGDGADTQYF.

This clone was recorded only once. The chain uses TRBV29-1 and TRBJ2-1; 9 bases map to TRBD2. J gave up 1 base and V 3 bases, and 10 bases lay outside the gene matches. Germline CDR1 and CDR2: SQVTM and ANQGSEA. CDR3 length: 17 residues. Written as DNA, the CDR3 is TGCAGCGTTGAGGCGGGAGGGGACCCTAGGTCCTACAATGAGCAGTTCTTC. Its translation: CSVEAGGDPRSYNEQFF.

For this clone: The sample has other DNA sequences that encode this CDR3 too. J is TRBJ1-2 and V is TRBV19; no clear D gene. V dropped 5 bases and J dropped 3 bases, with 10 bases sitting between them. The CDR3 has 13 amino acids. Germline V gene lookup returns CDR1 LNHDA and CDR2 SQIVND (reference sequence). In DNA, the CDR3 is TGTGCCAGTAGTCCTAGAAAGGACTATGGCTACACCTTC. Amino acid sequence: CASSPRKDYGYTF.

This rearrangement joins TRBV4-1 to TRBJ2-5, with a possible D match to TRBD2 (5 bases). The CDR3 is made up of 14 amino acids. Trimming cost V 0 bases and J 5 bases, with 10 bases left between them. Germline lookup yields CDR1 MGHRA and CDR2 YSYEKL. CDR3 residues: CASSQDRRGETQYF. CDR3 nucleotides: TGCGCCAGCAGCCAAGATCGGCGAGGGGAGACCCAGTACTTC.

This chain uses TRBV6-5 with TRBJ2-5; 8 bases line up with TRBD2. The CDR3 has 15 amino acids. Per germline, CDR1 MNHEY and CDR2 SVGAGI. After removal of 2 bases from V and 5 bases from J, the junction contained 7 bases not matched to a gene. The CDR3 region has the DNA TGTGCCAGCAGTTACGCCCGGCCGGGAGGGGAGACCCAGTACTTC. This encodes CASSYARPGGETQYF.

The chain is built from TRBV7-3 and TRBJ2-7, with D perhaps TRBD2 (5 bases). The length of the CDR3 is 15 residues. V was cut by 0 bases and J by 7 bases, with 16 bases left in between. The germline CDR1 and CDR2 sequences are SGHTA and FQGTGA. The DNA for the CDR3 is TGTGCCAGCAGCTTAACCCCAGCGGACCCTCGGGAGCAGTACTTC. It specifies CASSLTPADPREQYF.

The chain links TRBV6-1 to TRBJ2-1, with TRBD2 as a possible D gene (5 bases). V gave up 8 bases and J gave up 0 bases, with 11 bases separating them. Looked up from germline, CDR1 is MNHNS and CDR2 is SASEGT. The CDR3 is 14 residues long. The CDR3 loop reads CASEGGISYNEQFF. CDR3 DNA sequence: TGTGCCAGCGAGGGCGGCATCTCCTACAATGAGCAGTTCTTC.

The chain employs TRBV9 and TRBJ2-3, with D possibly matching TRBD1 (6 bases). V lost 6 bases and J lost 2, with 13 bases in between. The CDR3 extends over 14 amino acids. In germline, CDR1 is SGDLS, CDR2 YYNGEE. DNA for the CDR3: TGTGCCAGCACCAGGACAGCCTCCACAGATACGCAGTATTTT. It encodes CASTRTASTDTQYF.

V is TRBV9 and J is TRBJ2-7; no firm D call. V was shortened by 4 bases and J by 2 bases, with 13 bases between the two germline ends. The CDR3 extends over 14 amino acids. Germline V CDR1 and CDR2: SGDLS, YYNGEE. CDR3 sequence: CASSPGLVTYEQYF. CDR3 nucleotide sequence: TGTGCCAGCAGCCCCGGCCTAGTCACCTACGAGCAGTACTTC.

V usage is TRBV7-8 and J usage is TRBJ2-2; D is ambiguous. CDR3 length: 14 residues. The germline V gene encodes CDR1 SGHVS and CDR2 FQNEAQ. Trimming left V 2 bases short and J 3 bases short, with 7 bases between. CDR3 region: CASSLRRYTGELFF. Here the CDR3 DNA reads TGTGCCAGCAGCTTACGCCGGTACACCGGGGAGCTGTTTTTT.

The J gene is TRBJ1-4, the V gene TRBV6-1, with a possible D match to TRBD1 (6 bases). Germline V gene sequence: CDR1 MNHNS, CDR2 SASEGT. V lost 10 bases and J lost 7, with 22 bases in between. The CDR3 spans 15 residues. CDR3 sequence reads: CATPSPQGWVEKLFF. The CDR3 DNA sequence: TGTGCCACCCCGAGTCCCCAGGGGTGGGTTGAAAAACTGTTTTTT.

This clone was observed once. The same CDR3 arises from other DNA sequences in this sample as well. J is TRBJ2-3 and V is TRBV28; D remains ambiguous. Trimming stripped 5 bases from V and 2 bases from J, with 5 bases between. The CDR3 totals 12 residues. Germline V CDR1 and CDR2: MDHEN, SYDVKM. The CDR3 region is CASSPFTDTQYF. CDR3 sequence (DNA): TGTGCCAGCAGTCCCTTCACAGATACGCAGTATTTT.

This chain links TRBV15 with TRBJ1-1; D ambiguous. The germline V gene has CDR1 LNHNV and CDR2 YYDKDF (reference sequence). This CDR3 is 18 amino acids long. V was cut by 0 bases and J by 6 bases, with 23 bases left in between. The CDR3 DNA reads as TGTGCCACCAGCAGAGATCTGGACGGCCAACTGCGGGCCGCTGAAGCTTTCTTT. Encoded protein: CATSRDLDGQLRAAEAFF.

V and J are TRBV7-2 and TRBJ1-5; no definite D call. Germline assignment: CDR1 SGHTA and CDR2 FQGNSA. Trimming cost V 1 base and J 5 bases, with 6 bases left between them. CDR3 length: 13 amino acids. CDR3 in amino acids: CASSLVYDQPQHF. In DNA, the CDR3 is TGTGCCAGCAGCTTAGTCTACGATCAGCCCCAGCATTTT.

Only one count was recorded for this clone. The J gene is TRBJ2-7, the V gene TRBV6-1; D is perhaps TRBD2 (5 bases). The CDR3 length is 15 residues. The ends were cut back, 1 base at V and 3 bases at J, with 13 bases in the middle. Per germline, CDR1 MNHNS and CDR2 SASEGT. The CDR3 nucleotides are TGTGCCAGCAGTGAAGGGTCCGGGGATCTCTACGAGCAGTACTTC. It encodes CASSEGSGDLYEQYF.

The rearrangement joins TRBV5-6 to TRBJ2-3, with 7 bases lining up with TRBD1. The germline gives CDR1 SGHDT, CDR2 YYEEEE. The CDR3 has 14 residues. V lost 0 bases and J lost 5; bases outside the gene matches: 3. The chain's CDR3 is CASSLGQGRDTQYF. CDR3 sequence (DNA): TGTGCCAGCAGCTTGGGACAGGGTCGAGATACGCAGTATTTT.

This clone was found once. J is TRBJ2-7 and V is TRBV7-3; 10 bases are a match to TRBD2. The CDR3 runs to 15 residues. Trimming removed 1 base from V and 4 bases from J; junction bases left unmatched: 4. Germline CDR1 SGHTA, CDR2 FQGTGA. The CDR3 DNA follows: TGTGCCAGCAGCTTAAGCCTAGCGGGAGTGTACGAGCAGTACTTC. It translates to CASSLSLAGVYEQYF.

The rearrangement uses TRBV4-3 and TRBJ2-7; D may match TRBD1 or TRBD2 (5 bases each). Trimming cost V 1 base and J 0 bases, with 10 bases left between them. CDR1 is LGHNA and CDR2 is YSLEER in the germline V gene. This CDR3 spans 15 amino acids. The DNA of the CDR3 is TGCGCCAGCAGCCAAGGGGGCCGGGACTCCTACGAGCAGTACTTC. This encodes CASSQGGRDSYEQYF.

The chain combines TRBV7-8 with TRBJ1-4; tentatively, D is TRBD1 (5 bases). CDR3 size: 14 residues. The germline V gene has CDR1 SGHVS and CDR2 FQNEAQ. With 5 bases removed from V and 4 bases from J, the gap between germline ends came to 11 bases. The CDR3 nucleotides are TGTGCCAGCAGCCGACAGTGGAGTAATGAAAAACTGTTTTTT. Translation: CASSRQWSNEKLFF.

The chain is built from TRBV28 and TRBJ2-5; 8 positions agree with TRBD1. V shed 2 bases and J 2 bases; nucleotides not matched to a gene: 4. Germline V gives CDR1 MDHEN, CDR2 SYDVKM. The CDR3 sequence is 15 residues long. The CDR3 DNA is TGTGCCAGCAGTTTAGACAGGGGAAGGCAAGAGACCCAGTACTTC. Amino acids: CASSLDRGRQETQYF. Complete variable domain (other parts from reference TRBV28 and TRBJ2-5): DVKVTQSSRYLVKRTGEKVFLECVQDMDHENMFWYRQDPGLGLRLIYFSYDVKMKEKGDIPEGYSVSREKKERFSLILESASTNQTSMYLCASSLDRGRQETQYFGPGTRLLVL.

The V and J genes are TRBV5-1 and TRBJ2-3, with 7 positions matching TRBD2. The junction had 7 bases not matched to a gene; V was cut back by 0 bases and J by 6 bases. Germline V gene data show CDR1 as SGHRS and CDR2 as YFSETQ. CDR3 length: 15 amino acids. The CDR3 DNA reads TGCGCCAGCAGCTTGGCCCAGGTGGGAGGGGATACGCAGTATTTT. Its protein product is CASSLAQVGGDTQYF.

Here the CDR3 DNA reads TGTGCCAGCAGTGTAGGGCGGGAGTCGGCGCAGTATTTT. Translating gives CASSVGRESAQYF. The rearrangement joins TRBV2 to TRBJ2-3, with 7 bases fitting TRBD2. CDR1 is SNHLY and CDR2 is FYNNEI in the germline V gene. This CDR3 spans 13 amino acids. The junction had 8 bases not matched to a gene; V was cut back by 4 bases and J by 10 bases.

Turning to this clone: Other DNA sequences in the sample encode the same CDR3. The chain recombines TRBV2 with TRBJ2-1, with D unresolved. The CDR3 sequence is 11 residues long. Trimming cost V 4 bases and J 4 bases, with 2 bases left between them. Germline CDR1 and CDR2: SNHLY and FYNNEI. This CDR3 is CASSVYNEQFF. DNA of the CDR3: TGTGCCAGCAGTGTGTACAATGAGCAGTTCTTC.

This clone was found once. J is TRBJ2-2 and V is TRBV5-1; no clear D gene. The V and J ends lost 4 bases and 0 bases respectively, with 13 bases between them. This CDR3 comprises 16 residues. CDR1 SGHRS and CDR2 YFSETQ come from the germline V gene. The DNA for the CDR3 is TGCGCCAGCAGCCTTGGTGAGCGACCGAACACCGGGGAGCTGTTTTTT. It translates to CASSLGERPNTGELFF.

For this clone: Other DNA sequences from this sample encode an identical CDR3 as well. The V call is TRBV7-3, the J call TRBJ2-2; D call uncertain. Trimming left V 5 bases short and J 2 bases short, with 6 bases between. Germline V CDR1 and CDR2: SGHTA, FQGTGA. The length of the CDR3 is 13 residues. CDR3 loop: CASSRSNTGELFF. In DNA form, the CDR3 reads TGTGCCAGCAGCCGCTCAAACACCGGGGAGCTGTTTTTT.